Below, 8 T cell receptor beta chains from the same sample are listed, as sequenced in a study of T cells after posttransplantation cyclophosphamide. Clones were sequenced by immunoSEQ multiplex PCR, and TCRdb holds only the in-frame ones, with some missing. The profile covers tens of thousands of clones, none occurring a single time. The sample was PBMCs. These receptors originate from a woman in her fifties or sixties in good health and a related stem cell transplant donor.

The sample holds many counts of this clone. The DNA for the CDR3 is TGTGCCAGCAGCTTGACGTTCGGGACTTCCTCCAACTACGAGCAGTACTTC. Its protein is CASSLTFGTSSNYEQYF. The rearrangement links TRBV5-8 to TRBJ2-7; a weak D match, TRBD2 (6 bases). The CDR3 extends over 17 amino acids. From germline, CDR1 is SGHTS and CDR2 YDEGEE. The V end was cut by 1 base, the J end by 3 bases, with 20 bases between.

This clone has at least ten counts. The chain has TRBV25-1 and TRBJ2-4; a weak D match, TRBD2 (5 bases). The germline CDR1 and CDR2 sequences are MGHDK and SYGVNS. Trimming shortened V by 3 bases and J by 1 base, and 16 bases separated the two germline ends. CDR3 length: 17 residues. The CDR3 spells CASSDSERRSAKNIQYF. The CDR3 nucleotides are TGTGCCAGCAGTGACTCCGAGCGGAGGTCCGCCAAAAACATTCAGTACTTC.

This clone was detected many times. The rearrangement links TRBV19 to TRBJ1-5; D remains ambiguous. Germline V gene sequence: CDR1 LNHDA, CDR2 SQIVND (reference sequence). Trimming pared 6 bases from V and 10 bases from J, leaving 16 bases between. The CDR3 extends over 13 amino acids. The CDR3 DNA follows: TGTGCCAGTAGGCAGGCCGCTGGTTTACCCCAGCATTTT. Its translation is CASRQAAGLPQHF.

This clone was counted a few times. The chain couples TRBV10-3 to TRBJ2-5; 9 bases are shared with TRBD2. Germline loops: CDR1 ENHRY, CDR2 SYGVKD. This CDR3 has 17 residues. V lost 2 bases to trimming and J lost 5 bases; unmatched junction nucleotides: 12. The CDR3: CAISEPSGEIGWETQYF. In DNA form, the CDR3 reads TGTGCCATCAGTGAGCCTAGCGGGGAAATAGGGTGGGAGACCCAGTACTTC.

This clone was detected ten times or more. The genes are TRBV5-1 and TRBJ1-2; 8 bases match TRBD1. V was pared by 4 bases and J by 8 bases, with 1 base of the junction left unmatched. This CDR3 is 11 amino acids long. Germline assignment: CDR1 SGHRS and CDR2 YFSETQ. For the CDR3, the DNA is TGCGCCAGCAGCGGGGACAGGGGCTACACCTTC. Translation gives CASSGDRGYTF. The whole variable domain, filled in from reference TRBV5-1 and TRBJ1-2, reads KAGVTQTPRYLIKTRGQQVTLSCSPISGHRSVSWYQQTPGQGLQFLFEYFSETQRNKGNFPGRFSGRQFSNSRSEMNVSTLELGDSALYLCASSGDRGYTFGSGTRLTVV.

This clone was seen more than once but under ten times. The CDR3 DNA follows: TGCGCCAGCAGCCGACAACCCCGACAGGCTCGCCCAGATACGCAGTATTTT. Translation gives CASSRQPRQARPDTQYF. V gene TRBV4-1 combines with J gene TRBJ2-3; possible D gene TRBD1, 6 bases. CDR3 size: 17 residues. Germline V lookup: CDR1 MGHRA, CDR2 YSYEKL. V was shortened by 4 bases and J by 4 bases, with 21 bases between the two germline ends.

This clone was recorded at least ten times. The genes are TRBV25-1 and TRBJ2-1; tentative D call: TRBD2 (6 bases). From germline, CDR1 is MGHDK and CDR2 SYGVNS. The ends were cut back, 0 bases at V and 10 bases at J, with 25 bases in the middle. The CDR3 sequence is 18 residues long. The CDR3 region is CASSEYFPSVEGKPEQFF. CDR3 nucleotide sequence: TGTGCCAGCAGTGAATATTTCCCCTCTGTGGAGGGGAAACCAGAGCAGTTCTTC.

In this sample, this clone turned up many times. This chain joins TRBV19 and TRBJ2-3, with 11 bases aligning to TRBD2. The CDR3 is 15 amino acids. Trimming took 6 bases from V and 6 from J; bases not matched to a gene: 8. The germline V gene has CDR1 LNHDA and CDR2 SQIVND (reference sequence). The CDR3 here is CASRQTSGSWDTQYF. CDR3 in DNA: TGTGCCAGTAGACAAACTAGCGGGAGTTGGGATACGCAGTATTTT.